This T cell receptor beta chain comes out of a study of T cells in women clearing cervical HPV infection. The wider study: Controls were women whose single incident HPV16 infection cleared within 12 months without precancer or cancer. Case blood drawn at lesion detection; control blood after infection cleared. Whole-study findings and limits: TRBV6-7 relative abundance averaged roughly 0.099% in cases and 0.16% in controls. Repertoire richness, not evenness, was significantly elevated in CIN3+ cases versus controls.

This CDR3 contains 16 residues. V shed 4 bases and J 3 bases; nucleotides not matched to a gene: 5. Germline V lookup: CDR1 SGHTA, CDR2 FQGTGA. Comment on this clone: The antigen is unknown. The read gets to within 3 residues of the CDR3 end, and the germline J gene fills in the rest.

Some clones are missing from TCRdb's copy, which holds only in-frame ones; the method was immunoSEQ multiplex PCR. Recorded for this sample: some 40,000 clones. V gene TRBV7-3 combines with J gene TRBJ2-2; 10 bases fit TRBD1. The receptor was isolated from a woman between 18 and 70 years old with a cervical HPV16 infection that either progressed to CIN3+ or cleared (not recorded which). Material for sequencing was blood buffy coat. The CDR3 loop is CASSSVGQGHTGELFF. The sequenced CDR3 bases are TGTGCCAGCAGCTCGGTGGGACAGGGGCACACCGGGGAG.